This record covers a single T cell receptor beta chain. CDR3 size: 15 residues. V lost 3 bases and J 1 base, leaving 12 bases between the germline ends. Germline loops: CDR1 MDHEN, CDR2 SYDVKM. This specimen belongs to a study of T cells after posttransplantation cyclophosphamide. Profiling relied on immunoSEQ multiplex PCR, and the TCRdb table lists in-frame clones only, not all of them. The table shows some 61,000 clones, with just under 95% occurring only once. The sequenced sample consisted of PBMCs. The rearrangement links TRBV28 to TRBJ1-1; D uncertain. The sequence came from a woman aged 25 to 39 in good health and a related stem cell transplant donor. The DNA of the CDR3 is TGTGCCAGCAGTTTCCCCAGTCCTCCGAACACTGAAGCTTTCTTT. It encodes CASSFPSPPNTEAFF.